The clone carrying this T cell receptor (beta chain) was observed a handful of times. TCRdb used MiXCR to reprocess the RT-PCR reads, holding one entry per CDR3 protein. The profile shows fewer than 800,000 distinct CDR3 sequences, 11% to 15% of them singletons. The material sequenced was memory CD4+ T cells from blood. This receptor was identified in a female donor in good health, serving as a healthy control.

The CDR3 sequence is CASSQENFLSGELFF. CDR3 DNA sequence: TGTGCCAGCAGCCAAGAGAACTTTCTTAGCGGGGAGCTGTTTTTT. The chain combines TRBV4-2 with TRBJ2-2; D is unclear. CDR3 length equals 15 residues. Germline-derived CDR1 and CDR2 are LGHNA and YNFKEQ. Trimming stripped 0 bases from V and 7 bases from J, with 12 bases between.